This TCR beta chain was sequenced in a study of monozygotic twins with inflammatory bowel disease. Study-level points and caveats: Patient repertoires may carry noise from differing immunosuppressive treatments. Repertoire similarity did not differ between concordant and discordant twins, perhaps due to limited power. The analysis did not separate different T cell subtypes.

For this clonotype: As yet, its antigen is unknown.

Every TCR library used approximately 3,400 ng of total RNA. For each CDR3 protein, TCRdb gives one entry from its re-call of the 5' RACE reads, without DNA. This table holds around 380,000 distinct CDR3 sequences. The clonotype originates from a human donor with ulcerative colitis or Crohn's disease, or a healthy co-twin of an affected twin (not recorded which). Sequences were obtained from blood.

The CDR3 loop is CASSSGGTSGRSSYEQYF. V gene TRBV11-1 combines with J gene TRBJ2-7; TCRdb selects TRBD2, and the lack of DNA leaves this call unchecked. CDR1 is SGHAT, CDR2 FQDESV, per germline (reference sequence). This CDR3 is built from 18 residues.